This record concerns one T cell receptor (beta chain) sequence. Its antigen is as yet unknown. Vbeta (60) and Jbeta (13) primers were used in the PCR. The protocol was immunoSEQ multiplex PCR, while the TCRdb copy is restricted to in-frame clones and leaves out a portion. This sample has 150,000 or so clones, with around 68% found just once. The record originates from a study of cytomegalovirus exposure and HLA in healthy donors. Looked up from germline, CDR1 is MNHEY and CDR2 is SMNVEV (reference sequence). The CDR3 loop spans 13 amino acids. With 5 bases clipped from V and 7 bases from J, the junction kept 4 bases outside the gene matches. General study results and limits: Sequences of the TCR beta chain were said to predict the HLA-A and HLA-B alleles of most subjects accurately. In a later analysis, a genetic analysis reported fewer productive-TCR N-insertions in an Asian-associated ancestry cluster than the cohort average. Excluded were some V segments that proved indistinguishable, including TRBV6-2 and TRBV6-3. Serostatus for CMV was the only available immune exposure information.

The source of this sequence is a girl aged 10-17 years in good health and CMV-seronegative. The chain uses TRBV27 and TRBJ1-5, with 8 bases matching TRBD1. The material sequenced was PBMCs. CDR3 protein: CASSHRDRQPQHF. The CDR3 DNA follows: TGTGCCAGCAGTCACAGGGACAGGCAGCCCCAGCATTTT.